This T cell receptor beta chain was sequenced for a study of blood T cell repertoires in COVID-19. Looking at the study overall: The origin of the acute and convalescent COVID-19 samples was the United States, Italy and Spain. T cells, B-cell-depleted T cells, or PBMCs supplied cDNA or gDNA.

Germline assignment: CDR1 MNHNS and CDR2 SASEGT. The CDR3 loop spans 15 amino acids. The V segment lost 1 base and the J segment 4 bases; nucleotides outside the gene matches: 4. Enrollment of patients from Seattle took place during active infection, with longitudinal follow-up. In the original analysis: Researchers report that nucleated cell counts were estimated from reference gene primer amplification. Generated by immunoSEQ multiplex PCR, the TCRdb table keeps only in-frame clones and is missing some. The D gene and trimming were derived from the DNA, and the V and J assignments and clone size from that table. This sample carries some 200,000 clones, roughly 94% of them seen once, and the ten largest clones take roughly 0.76%.

The sample comprised peripheral blood. The TCR comes from a man younger than 40 with COVID-19, enrolled during active disease. The J gene is TRBJ2-1, the V gene TRBV6-1; 7 bases match TRBD1. The CDR3 nucleotides read TGTGCCAGCAGTGAAGAGGGGGCGCGGTACAATGAGCAGTTCTTC. Translation: CASSEEGARYNEQFF.